The entry below gives a single T cell receptor (beta chain) sequence along with its context. Its antigen is undetermined. The data originate from a study of CD8+ T cells in alopecia areata. Study at large: The drug, oral tofacitinib, was given to treated patients at 5 to 10 mg twice daily.

Study-level results: With patients, TCR sharing proved less clear than in mice, a difference possibly related to HLA. Sequencing of scalp samples also includes resident alphabeta T cells from normal skin. Higher clonality than in normal scalp was seen in lesional scalp, especially alopecia totalis/universalis.

Trimming took 2 bases from V and 4 from J, leaving 14 bases between them. The CDR3 has 15 amino acids. Looked up from germline, CDR1 is SNHLY and CDR2 is FYNNEI. Isolated RNA was reverse transcribed into cDNA used as the sequencing template. TCRdb's table, derived via immunoSEQ multiplex PCR, lists solely in-frame clones and lacks some. The sample has 200,000 to 250,000 clones, 50% to 60% seen once. The sequence derives from a human donor with alopecia areata. This specimen consisted of CD4+ T cells sorted from blood, obtained at week 0. The rearrangement joins TRBV2 to TRBJ1-2, with a tentative D call TRBD1 (5 bases). CDR3 sequence: CASSERQLKLYGYTF. CDR3 coding DNA: TGTGCCAGCAGTGAAAGACAGTTGAAACTCTATGGCTACACCTTC.